This paragraph reports one T cell receptor (beta chain). Its antigen is undetermined. This sample is drawn from a study of OX40 agonist ivuxolimab in advanced cancers. Turning to the study itself: Therapy given before enrollment (anti-PD-1, anti-PD-L1 or anti-CTLA-4) was allowed, and around 44% had some.

This CDR3 is 14 amino acids long. Clones were sequenced by immunoSEQ multiplex PCR, and TCRdb holds only the in-frame ones, with some missing. This sample has approximately 76,000 clones, with about 89% found just once. Whole-study results and caveats: Doses of 0.1 to 3.0 mg/kg were accompanied by clonal expansion of CD4+ and CD8+ blood T cells by week 6.

Blood specimens came from baseline, cycle 4 day 1, and cycle 7 day 1. Sequencing used CD4+ or CD8+ T cells sorted from blood, obtained in a trial of the OX40 agonist ivuxolimab. This sequence was found in an adult with an advanced solid tumor such as melanoma, head and neck, liver or kidney cancer. V gene TRBV21-1 combines with J gene TRBJ2-7. TRBV21-1 is assigned pseudogene status. The DNA for the CDR3 is TGTGCCAGCAGCACAGAGAACATAGCCTACGAGCAGTACTTC. It yields the protein CASSTENIAYEQYF.